This T cell receptor beta chain is from a study of preoperative IRX-2 immunotherapy in early breast cancer (dated by TCRdb to between 2017 and 2020). To prepare the library, the immunoSEQ multiplex PCR assay was applied. TCRdb holds this immuneACCESS table with in-frame rearrangements only. Some clones are missing; in checked studies, unresolved V genes explain under half, and the rest has no known cause. A total of 35,000 to 55,000 clones appear in this sample, roughly 94% of them only once. The ten largest clones represent over 1.5% of the sample. A remark on this clone: What antigen it recognizes has not been identified. No base qualities exist here, and no much larger clone lies one base off it.

The treatment or condition label, read with the paper, signifies: preoperative locoregional IRX-2 cytokine immunotherapy. The samples were obtained from a phase Ib study that tested preoperative, locoregional IRX-2 cytokine immunotherapy designed to prime immune responses. Patients with early-stage breast cancer who were given IRX-2 before surgery served as donors. The CDR3 starts with the cysteine, ends with the phenylalanine, and has 13 residues. Just CDR3 DNA is preserved here, 39 bases in frame from base 1. V sheds 4 bases and J sheds 3 bases, leaving 10 bases between their ends. The germline V gene supplies CDR1 KGHSH and CDR2 LQKENI.

The origin of this receptor is a human donor with breast cancer. The rearrangement joined TRBV18 to TRBJ2-7; possibly the D gene is TRBD2, per 5 matching bases. The sample consisted of tumor tissue, taken after IRX-2 immunotherapy. CDR3 protein: CASSLGRDYEQYF. The DNA sequence reads TGTGCCAGCTCACTCGGACGGGACTACGAGCAGTACTTC.